The 11 T cell receptor beta chains presented below share a single source sample, sequenced in a study of shared clonotypes between healthy human individuals. Some clones are missing from TCRdb's copy, which holds only in-frame ones; the method was immunoSEQ multiplex PCR. The sample has roughly 2.2 million clones, under 95% seen once. The source material was naive CD4+ T cells from PBMCs. The subset was: CD45RA+ positively selected. The receptors derive from a man younger than 35 in good health. Some clones in this sample may be carry-over from other donors' samples.

The V call is TRBV2, the J call TRBJ1-1; 7 nucleotides agree with TRBD1. CDR3 length equals 14 residues. V was clipped by 5 bases and J by 3 bases; unmatched bases: 6. Germline CDR1 is SNHLY and CDR2 is FYNNEI. The CDR3 region has the DNA TGTGCCAGCAGTCCTAGGGGGCAAGACACTGAAGCTTTCTTT. It encodes CASSPRGQDTEAFF.

The genes are TRBV30 and TRBJ2-1, with D uncertain. The ends were cut back, 6 bases at V and 7 bases at J, with 1 base in the middle. The CDR3 runs to 8 residues. Germline CDR1 is GTSNPN and CDR2 is SVGIG (reference sequence). The CDR3 region is CACNEQFF. The CDR3 region has the DNA TGTGCCTGTAATGAGCAGTTCTTC.

The gene calls are TRBV28 and TRBJ2-7; the match to TRBD2 covers 13 bases. The CDR3 is made up of 15 amino acids. V dropped 3 bases and J dropped 4; count of bases not matched to a gene: 3. Germline V gene lookup returns CDR1 MDHEN and CDR2 SYDVKM. CDR3 sequence (DNA): TGTGCCAGCAGTTTCGGGACTAGCGGGAATTACGAGCAGTACTTC. Amino acids: CASSFGTSGNYEQYF.

The table lists this clone with a count of one. The J gene is TRBJ2-3, the V gene TRBV29-1; 7 bases agree with TRBD2. Germline loops: CDR1 SQVTM, CDR2 ANQGSEA. CDR3 size: 14 residues. Losses at the gene ends were 6 bases for V and 1 base for J; bases not matched to a gene: 7. This CDR3 is CSVRHRGGTDTQYF. For the CDR3, the DNA is TGCAGCGTCCGACACCGGGGGGGCACAGATACGCAGTATTTT.

Worth noting for this clone: The same CDR3 can be traced to other DNA sequences in this sample. V gene TRBV5-1 combines with J gene TRBJ1-2; 7 bases agree with TRBD1. This CDR3 contains 13 residues. The germline gives CDR1 SGHRS, CDR2 YFSETQ. After removal of 7 bases from V and 0 bases from J, the junction contained 3 bases not matched to a gene. The CDR3 DNA reads TGCGCCAGCTCGACAGGGACTAACTATGGCTACACCTTC. Amino acid sequence: CASSTGTNYGYTF.

The chain joins TRBV27 to TRBJ2-7; weak D call: TRBD2 (5 bases). V gave up 8 bases and J gave up 3 bases, with 8 bases separating them. Germline lookup yields CDR1 MNHEY and CDR2 SMNVEV (reference sequence). This CDR3 comprises 11 residues. The CDR3 coding sequence is TGTGCCAGCGGGAGCTTCTACGAGCAGTACTTC. Translating it yields CASGSFYEQYF.

The CDR3 loop is CASSPDRVYEQYF. DNA of the CDR3: TGTGCCAGCAGCCCGGACAGGGTGTACGAGCAGTACTTC. The chain links TRBV5-6 to TRBJ2-7; 8 nucleotides line up with TRBD1. Germline V gene sequence: CDR1 SGHDT, CDR2 YYEEEE. The CDR3 totals 13 residues. V was pared by 4 bases and J by 4 bases, with 4 bases of the junction left unmatched.

CDR3 nucleotides: TGCGCCAGCAGCCTCCGGGACACCAGCACAGATACGCAGTATTTT. Residues: CASSLRDTSTDTQYF. The chain recombines TRBV5-1 with TRBJ2-3, with D perhaps matching TRBD1 (6 bases). Germline V CDR1 and CDR2: SGHRS, YFSETQ. V lost 4 bases and J lost 0, with 12 bases in between. The CDR3 is 15 residues long. Full variable domain (rest looked up from reference TRBV5-1 and TRBJ2-3): KAGVTQTPRYLIKTRGQQVTLSCSPISGHRSVSWYQQTPGQGLQFLFEYFSETQRNKGNFPGRFSGRQFSNSRSEMNVSTLELGDSALYLCASSLRDTSTDTQYFGPGTRLTVL.

On this clone: The sample has other DNA sequences that encode this CDR3 too. The chain carries TRBV27 and TRBJ2-5; D is ambiguous. The CDR3 length is 11 residues. Germline V lookup: CDR1 MNHEY, CDR2 SMNVEV (reference sequence). V was shortened by 4 bases and J by 4 bases, with 4 bases between the two germline ends. CDR3 amino acids: CASSWRETQYF. CDR3 DNA sequence: TGTGCCAGCAGTTGGCGAGAGACCCAGTACTTC.

The rearrangement uses TRBV6-1 and TRBJ1-2; TRBD1 matches 10 bases. Germline CDR1 and CDR2: MNHNS and SASEGT. V shed 1 base, J shed 4 bases, and the junction held 3 bases outside the gene matches. The CDR3 length is 15 residues. This CDR3 reads CASSEGGTGVYGYTF. The CDR3 nucleotides are TGTGCCAGCAGTGAAGGTGGGACAGGGGTCTATGGCTACACCTTC.

This clone is a singleton in its sample. The rearrangement joins TRBV6-6 to TRBJ2-7; weak D call: TRBD2 (5 bases). Trimming removed 5 bases from V and 2 bases from J, with 16 bases in between. Germline V gives CDR1 MNHNY, CDR2 SVGAGI (reference sequence). The CDR3 loop spans 15 amino acids. The CDR3 sequence: CASSLSRGYAYEQYF. As DNA, the CDR3 is TGTGCCAGCAGTCTCAGTCGAGGGTACGCCTACGAGCAGTACTTC.